This is a list of T cell receptor beta chains from one sample in a study of blood T cell repertoires in COVID-19. This table comes from immunoSEQ multiplex PCR, and its TCRdb copy is limited to in-frame clones, with some not included. The sample yields over 300,000 clones, about four fifths seen once. The source material was peripheral blood. The receptors originated from a woman in her forties or fifties with acute or convalescent COVID-19. Both conserved end residues are part of each CDR3. The D gene is left open where the match is weak. Clone size is not always given. Where it is, it says once, few, many or a class for expanded clones.

V gene: TRBV7-8; J gene: TRBJ1-5; D gene: -; clone size: -; CDR3 DNA: TGTGCCAGCAGCTTAGCAGGCGGGCAGCCCAATCAGCCCCAGCATTTT; CDR3 protein: CASSLAGGQPNQPQHF
V gene: TRBV5-4; J gene: TRBJ2-7; D gene: TRBD1; clone size: once; CDR3 DNA: TGTGCCAGCAGCCTACCGCGGGACAGGGCCTACGAGCAGTACTTC; CDR3 protein: CASSLPRDRAYEQYF
V gene: TRBV7-9; J gene: TRBJ1-1; D gene: TRBD1; clone size: -; CDR3 DNA: TGTGCCAGCCGCCCGACAGGGGGGAACACTGAAGCTTTCTTT; CDR3 protein: CASRPTGGNTEAFF
V gene: TRBV28; J gene: TRBJ1-5; D gene: -; clone size: -; CDR3 DNA: TGTGCCAGCCACGAATACAGGGAGAATCAGCCCCAGCATTTT; CDR3 protein: CASHEYRENQPQHF
V gene: TRBV2; J gene: TRBJ1-1; D gene: -; clone size: -; CDR3 DNA: TGTGCCAGCAGTGACCTCCAGGGTAACACTGAAGCTTTCTTT; CDR3 protein: CASSDLQGNTEAFF
V gene: TRBV2; J gene: TRBJ2-5; D gene: TRBD2; clone size: -; CDR3 DNA: TGTGCCAGCAGTGTAGAACGCGGGGGAAACGAAGAGACCCAGTACTTC; CDR3 protein: CASSVERGGNEETQYF
V gene: TRBV7-2; J gene: TRBJ1-4; D gene: TRBD1; clone size: -; CDR3 DNA: TGTGCCAGCAGCTTCTCCGGGACAGGGTATGGGACTAATGAAAAACTGTTTTTT; CDR3 protein: CASSFSGTGYGTNEKLFF
V gene: TRBV5-1; J gene: TRBJ2-1; D gene: TRBD2; clone size: -; CDR3 DNA: TGCGCCAGCAGCTTGGTTGGCGGGGGGGCCTGGTCTTGGGAGCAGTTCTTC; CDR3 protein: CASSLVGGGAWSWEQFF
V gene: TRBV4-1; J gene: TRBJ1-2; D gene: -; clone size: -; CDR3 DNA: TGCGCCAGCAGCCAAGACCCCGTCGGGGGGGCATACTACTATGGCTACACCTTC; CDR3 protein: CASSQDPVGGAYYYGYTF
V gene: TRBV19; J gene: TRBJ2-1; D gene: TRBD2; clone size: -; CDR3 DNA: TGTGCCAGTAGTCCGGGGACTAGCGGGGGGGAGTCGAATGAGCAGTTCTTC; CDR3 protein: CASSPGTSGGESNEQFF
V gene: TRBV19; J gene: TRBJ1-1; D gene: -; clone size: -; CDR3 DNA: TGTGCCAGTTCCACTCAGGGGTTCGTCACTGAAGCTTTCTTT; CDR3 protein: CASSTQGFVTEAFF
V gene: TRBV29-1; J gene: TRBJ1-5; D gene: -; clone size: -; CDR3 DNA: TGCAGCGCAGGACGGGAGGGACAGCCCCAGCATTTT; CDR3 protein: CSAGREGQPQHF
V gene: TRBV4-1; J gene: TRBJ2-3; D gene: TRBD2; clone size: -; CDR3 DNA: TGCGCCAGCAGCCAACCCAGCGGGACTAGCACAGATACGCAGTATTTT; CDR3 protein: CASSQPSGTSTDTQYF
V gene: TRBV18; J gene: TRBJ2-7; D gene: TRBD1; clone size: once; CDR3 DNA: TGTGCCAGCTCACCCTTTACCGGGACAGGCTACGAGCAGTACTTC; CDR3 protein: CASSPFTGTGYEQYF
V gene: TRBV30; J gene: TRBJ2-5; D gene: -; clone size: -; CDR3 DNA: TGTGCCTGGAGTGGGACAACTCAAGAGACCCAGTACTTC; CDR3 protein: CAWSGTTQETQYF
V gene: TRBV5-5; J gene: TRBJ1-1; D gene: -; clone size: -; CDR3 DNA: TGTGCCAGCAGCTTTTCCCCCCCCCGTGAAGCTTTCTTT; CDR3 protein: CASSFSPPREAFF
V gene: TRBV4-2; J gene: TRBJ1-2; D gene: -; clone size: once; CDR3 DNA: TGTGCCAGCAGCCAAGCCCACAGGGTAGAGGATGGCTACACCTTC; CDR3 protein: CASSQAHRVEDGYTF
V gene: TRBV7-2; J gene: TRBJ1-5; D gene: -; clone size: -; CDR3 DNA: TGTGCCAGCAGCTTAGGGGCAGGGGCTTTCGGCAATCAGCCCCAGCATTTT; CDR3 protein: CASSLGAGAFGNQPQHF
V gene: TRBV2; J gene: TRBJ2-3; D gene: -; clone size: -; CDR3 DNA: TGTGCCAGCAATCGCGTAAGCACAGATACGCAGTATTTT; CDR3 protein: CASNRVSTDTQYF
V gene: TRBV7-9; J gene: TRBJ1-2; D gene: TRBD1; clone size: -; CDR3 DNA: TGTGCCAGCAGCGAAATAGACAGGGAGGTTTCTGGCTACACCTTC; CDR3 protein: CASSEIDREVSGYTF
V gene: TRBV10-1; J gene: TRBJ1-2; D gene: TRBD1; clone size: few; CDR3 DNA: TGCGCCAGCAGTCGGGACAGGGAAGACTATGGCTACACCTTC; CDR3 protein: CASSRDREDYGYTF
V gene: TRBV5-1; J gene: TRBJ1-1; D gene: TRBD1; clone size: -; CDR3 DNA: TGCGCCAGCCGGACAGGGGCGGAATTGACTGAAGCTTTCTTT; CDR3 protein: CASRTGAELTEAFF